The 18 T cell receptor beta chains in this list originate from one sample, sequenced in a study of tissue T cells after allogeneic stem cell transplantation. Clones were sequenced by immunoSEQ multiplex PCR, and TCRdb holds only the in-frame ones, with some missing. The table shows 9,900 or so clones, with approximately 38% occurring only once. Time point noted: mouse harvest day 7 after allogeneic transplant. Each mouse received 10^7 T-cell-depleted marrow cells plus 10^6 splenic CD5+ T cells by tail vein. Sequencing was performed on skin. These receptors were obtained from a female BALB/c mouse given C57BL/6 T cells with graft-versus-host disease after an allogeneic hematopoietic cell transplant.

A word on this clone: Any gene name here is a mouse gene name. The DNA ends 1 residue before the CDR3 does, and the rest of the CDR3 is filled in from the germline J gene. The chain combines TRBV17 with TRBJ1-1; no reliable D call. V was clipped by 0 bases and J by 4 bases, with 6 bases between them. The CDR3 covers 13 residues. Germline V gives CDR1 MNHDT, CDR2 YYDKIL. The CDR3 loop is CASSRDRTTEVFF. The DNA read from the CDR3 is TGTGCTAGCAGTAGAGACCGCACCACAGAAGTCTTC. Looking up the rest from reference TRBV17 and TRBJ1-1 gives the full variable domain: DTTVKQNPRYKLARVGKPVNLICSQTMNHDTMYWYQKKPNQAPKLLLFYYDKILNREADTFEKFQSSRPNNSFCSLYIGSAGLEYSAMYLCASSRDRTTEVFFGKGTRLTVV.

As for this clone: The gene names given are mouse names. The read stops 1 residue short of the end of the CDR3; the missing end is completed from the germline J gene. Other DNA sequences of this sample code for an identical CDR3. This sequence joins TRBV26 and TRBJ1-3, with unresolved D. The CDR3 is made up of 14 amino acids. The V end lost 2 bases, the J end lost 0 bases, and 5 bases lay between the germline ends. Germline V gives CDR1 KGHPV, CDR2 FQNQEV (reference sequence). CDR3 region: CASSLGVSGNTLYF. The sequenced part of the CDR3 DNA is TGTGCCAGCAGTCTGGGAGTTTCTGGAAATACGCTCTAT.

On this clone itself: Mouse names are used for the genes. Sequencing ends 1 residue short of the CDR3 end; the germline J gene provides the rest. The V and J genes are TRBV13-1 and TRBJ2-7; no reliable D call. The germline gives CDR1 NSHNY, CDR2 SYGAGN. The CDR3 length is 14 residues. V lost 1 base and J 0 bases, leaving 8 bases between the germline ends. CDR3 sequence: CASSDPGHSYEQYF. The covered CDR3 bases are TGTGCCAGCAGTGATCCTGGTCACTCCTATGAACAGTAC.

By share of the sample, this clone is medium-sized. The genes are named according to mouse. The read is 1 residue too short to cover the CDR3 end, so that end is filled in from the germline J gene. The chain joins TRBV1 to TRBJ2-7; D unresolved. The CDR3 runs 12 residues. Trimming stripped 0 bases from V and 9 bases from J, with 9 bases between. The germline V gene has CDR1 NSQYPW and CDR2 LRSPGD (reference sequence). CDR3 bases read: TGCACCTGCAGTGCAGAGGGAGCAGTACAGTAC. Its translation: CTCSAEGAVQY. In full, the CDR3 is CTCSAEGAVQYF.

This clone was counted a few times. All gene names here are mouse names. The CDR3 goes on 1 residue after the read ends, and that part is filled in from the germline J gene. The chain is built from TRBV26 and TRBJ2-4; TRBD2 is a possible D gene (6 bases). The CDR3 loop spans 15 amino acids. The germline gives CDR1 KGHPV, CDR2 FQNQEV (reference sequence). Deletions cut 3 bases from V and 2 bases from J, with 12 bases between. CDR3 bases read: TGTGCCAGCAGTCTCTCCTGGGGAATTCAAAACACCTTGTAC. Its translation: CASSLSWGIQNTLY. The full CDR3 protein reads CASSLSWGIQNTLYF.

As concerns this clone: All gene names here are mouse names. The read halts 1 residue ahead of the CDR3 end, with the missing end drawn from the germline J gene. The gene calls are TRBV26 and TRBJ2-3; D assignment may be TRBD1 or TRBD2 (5 bases each). The CDR3 length is 13 residues. Germline CDR1 and CDR2: KGHPV and FQNQEV (reference sequence). V dropped 6 bases and J dropped 0 bases, with 7 bases sitting between them. The CDR3 region is CASRRGSAETLYF. Incomplete CDR3 DNA: TGTGCCAGCAGACGGGGGAGTGCAGAAACGCTGTAT.

In the case of this clone: Gene and germline names: mouse. Coverage ceases 1 residue before the CDR3 finishes, and the germline J gene fills in the end. The chain is built from TRBV23 and TRBJ1-4; the D call of TRBD1 is as the table states it, not checked on the DNA. This CDR3 comprises 17 residues. Germline V lookup: CDR1 KGHTA, CDR2 FQNQQP. CDR3 DNA (partial): TGCTCCAGCAGTCAATACCCCCTACAGGGTTCCAACGAAAGATTATTT. It yields the protein CSSSQYPLQGSNERLF. The entire CDR3 sequence reads CSSSQYPLQGSNERLFF.

This clone is medium-sized (0.01 to 0.1%). The listed genes are named as in mouse. The read ends 1 residue shy of where the CDR3 ends; the end is completed using the germline J gene. This sample also contains other DNA sequences that code for the same CDR3. This sequence joins TRBV26 and TRBJ2-4, with no clear D. CDR3 size: 14 residues. V lost 4 bases and J 0 bases, leaving 8 bases between the germline ends. Germline values: CDR1 KGHPV, CDR2 FQNQEV (reference sequence). The CDR3 loop is CASSPDTSQNTLYF. Incomplete CDR3 DNA: TGTGCCAGCAGTCCCGACACTAGTCAAAACACCTTGTAC.

Comments on this clone: Here the gene names and germline are mouse. The read ends 1 residue before the CDR3 terminus; that terminus is restored from the germline J gene. J is TRBJ2-5 and V is TRBV13-3; the match to TRBD1 covers 11 bases. The germline V gene encodes CDR1 NNHDY and CDR2 SYVADS. With V trimmed by 3 bases and J by 6 bases, 6 bases remained unmatched. This CDR3 has 15 amino acids. CDR3 DNA, as far as it was read: TGTGCCAGCAGTGTCCCGGGACAGGGGGAGGACACCCAGTAC. This translates into CASSVPGQGEDTQY. In full, the CDR3 reads CASSVPGQGEDTQYF.

As for this clone: Gene names are mouse gene names. The observed sequence ends 1 residue before the CDR3 terminus, with the missing tail filled in from the germline J gene. The chain recombines TRBV26 with TRBJ1-4; tentatively, D is TRBD1 (5 bases). The germline V gene encodes CDR1 KGHPV and CDR2 FQNQEV (reference sequence). V lost 3 bases to trimming and J lost 0 bases, with 8 bases between them. CDR3 length: 15 residues. The CDR3 protein is CASSLPGLSNERLFF. The sequenced part of the CDR3 DNA is TGTGCCAGCAGTCTCCCAGGGCTTTCCAACGAAAGATTATTT.

About this clone: Germline and genes: mouse. Read sequence stops 1 residue before the CDR3 end, and the germline J gene provides the missing end. The chain joins TRBV26 to TRBJ1-3; D may be TRBD1 (5 bases). The CDR3 contains 14 residues. V was pared by 4 bases and J by 0 bases, with 7 bases between. Germline CDR1 is KGHPV and CDR2 is FQNQEV (reference sequence). The covered CDR3 bases are TGTGCCAGCAGTCGGGACTATTCTGGAAATACGCTCTAT. This codes for CASSRDYSGNTLY. The full-length CDR3 reads as CASSRDYSGNTLYF.

This clone was counted between two and nine times. Mouse gene names and germline throughout. From the germline J gene comes the end of the CDR3, since the read stops 1 residue before it. V gene TRBV16 combines with J gene TRBJ2-3, with D hard to call. In germline, CDR1 is SGHSA, CDR2 FRNQAP. The CDR3 sequence is 13 residues long. Trimming took off 5 bases at V and 0 bases at J, with 6 bases between the two ends. CDR3 amino acids: CASSPGSAETLYF. The part of the CDR3 DNA that was read is TGTGCAAGCAGCCCCGGTAGTGCAGAAACGCTGTAT. The variable domain in full, completed from reference TRBV16 and TRBJ2-3, reads NAGVIQTPRHKVTGKGQEATLWCEPISGHSAVFWYRQTIVQGLEFLTYFRNQAPIDDSGMPKERFSAQMPNQSHSTLKIQSTQPQDSAVYLCASSPGSAETLYFGSGTRLTVL.

This clone is a singleton in its sample. Gene names and germline refer to mouse. From the germline J gene comes the end of the CDR3, since the read stops 1 residue before it. The chain links TRBV12-1 to TRBJ2-5, with 9 bases fitting TRBD2. Unmatched junction bases numbered 5, after V lost 3 bases and J lost 5 bases. The CDR3 runs to 14 residues. In germline, CDR1 is SGHSN, CDR2 HYEKVE. The covered CDR3 bases are TGTGCCAGCTCTTATGGGGGGGCGCGAGACACCCAGTAC. Translated, it gives CASSYGGARDTQY. The full CDR3 reads CASSYGGARDTQYF.

This clone was counted a few times. Gene names and germline match the mouse. The read gets to within 1 residue of the CDR3 end, and the germline J gene fills in the rest. Other DNA sequences within the sample encode an identical CDR3. The chain uses TRBV26 and TRBJ2-5; D remains ambiguous. Germline assignment: CDR1 KGHPV and CDR2 FQNQEV (reference sequence). Trimming took 2 bases from V and 0 from J, leaving 6 bases between them. This CDR3 comprises 14 residues. The CDR3 protein is CASSLGVNQDTQYF. CDR3 bases read: TGTGCCAGCAGTCTGGGGGTTAACCAAGACACCCAGTAC. Complete variable domain (other parts from reference TRBV26 and TRBJ2-5): NSKVIQTPRYLVKGQGQKAKMRCIPEKGHPVVFWYQQNKNNEFKFLINFQNQEVLQQIDMTEKRFSAECPSNSPCSLEIQSSEAGDSALYLCASSLGVNQDTQYFGPGTRLLVL.

Concerning this clone: Mouse gene names and germline throughout. The read comes to an end 1 residue before the CDR3 does, leaving the germline J gene to fill in the end. This sequence joins TRBV29 and TRBJ2-7; D may be TRBD1 (6 bases). The CDR3 extends over 14 amino acids. V was shortened by 0 bases and J by 2 bases, with 8 bases between the two germline ends. The V gene's germline CDR1 is MSHET and CDR2 SYDVDS. The CDR3 bases that were read are TGTGCTAGCAGTTTATCGGGACAAGCCTATGAACAGTAC. It yields the protein CASSLSGQAYEQY. In full, the CDR3 reads CASSLSGQAYEQYF.

Comment on this clone: The gene names given are mouse names. The read ends 1 residue shy of where the CDR3 ends; the end is completed using the germline J gene. This chain uses TRBV31 with TRBJ2-3; TRBD2 might be the D (6 bases). Germline assignment: CDR1 GKSSPN and CDR2 SITVG. CDR3 length: 15 residues. The germline V and J ends were trimmed by 0 bases and 0 bases, with 10 bases remaining between them. This CDR3 reads CAWSLLGTSAETLYF. The covered CDR3 bases are TGTGCCTGGAGTCTATTGGGGACTAGTGCAGAAACGCTGTAT.

Concerning this clone itself: The genes and germline here are from mouse. The read terminates 1 residue before the CDR3 end, so the remaining end is supplied by the germline J gene. J is TRBJ2-2 and V is TRBV23. This CDR3 region has 14 residues. Germline loops: CDR1 KGHTA, CDR2 FQNQQP. Partial CDR3 DNA: TGCTCCAGCAGTCAAGGATCAAACACCGGGCAGCTCTAC. It yields the protein CSSSQGSNTGQLY. The whole CDR3 is CSSSQGSNTGQLYF.

A note on this clone: Mouse gene names and germline throughout. The DNA ends 1 residue before the CDR3 does, and the rest of the CDR3 is filled in from the germline J gene. The gene calls are TRBV2 and TRBJ1-1; D is possibly TRBD1 (6 bases). There are 14 residues in the CDR3. Germline CDR1 reads LGHNA; CDR2 reads YSYQKL. V lost 0 bases and J lost 5, with 10 bases in between. The CDR3 loop is CASSQDGGRTEVFF. Incomplete CDR3 DNA: TGTGCCAGCAGCCAAGACGGGGGGCGTACAGAAGTCTTC. The full variable domain, its missing parts supplied by reference TRBV2 and TRBJ1-1, is DPKIIQKPKYLVAVTGSEKILICEQYLGHNAMYWYRQSAKKPLEFMFSYSYQKLMDNQTASSRFQPQSSKKNHLDLQITALKPDDSATYFCASSQDGGRTEVFFGKGTRLTVV.